The 23 T cell receptor beta chains listed next were all sequenced from one sample in a study of beta chain features in type 1 diabetes. Findings of the study overall: A moderate, significant TCRB CDR3 shortening appeared in type 1 diabetes across four CD4+ subsets.

These receptors' targets are unknown. Of the isolated RNA, all was reverse transcribed, and so the sequenced material was expressed TCRB transcripts. The assay was immunoSEQ multiplex PCR, and TCRdb's table has in-frame clones only and misses some. The sample lists 300,000 to 350,000 clones; approximately 15% were seen once. What was sequenced was naive CD4+ T cells from blood. Receptors were obtained from a woman younger than 35 with type 1 diabetes.

J is TRBJ2-7 and V is TRBV10-3, with a tentative D call TRBD1 (7 bases). Germline CDR1 is ENHRY and CDR2 is SYGVKD. The CDR3 loop spans 14 amino acids. The V gene lost 4 bases and the J gene lost 1 base, with 11 bases spanning the gap. In nucleotides, the CDR3 is TGTGCCATCAGTGCATCAGGGGGGTCCTACGAGCAGTACTTC. It yields the protein CAISASGGSYEQYF.

This clone was seen only a few times. The V call is TRBV28, the J call TRBJ2-1; TRBD2 aligns across 11 bases. The CDR3 consists of 15 residues. Germline CDR1 is MDHEN and CDR2 is SYDVKM. V trimming: 3 bases; J trimming: 10 bases; junction bases outside the gene matches: 8. The CDR3 here is CASSFPGLAAKEQFF. The CDR3 DNA reads TGTGCCAGCAGTTTTCCGGGACTAGCGGCAAAGGAGCAGTTCTTC.

The V and J genes are TRBV15 and TRBJ1-2; 7 bases are shared with TRBD1. The CDR3 totals 13 residues. J was trimmed by 4 bases and V by 3 bases; bases with no gene match: 2. Germline values: CDR1 LNHNV, CDR2 YYDKDF (reference sequence). CDR3 in DNA: TGTGCCACCAGCAGCGGACAGGTCTATGGCTACACCTTC. This sequence encodes CATSSGQVYGYTF.

The genes are TRBV10-2 and TRBJ1-1, with TRBD1 as a possible D gene (6 bases). The CDR3 loop spans 15 amino acids. Germline CDR1 is WSHSY and CDR2 is SAAADI. V shed 2 bases and J shed 1 base, with 11 bases lying between them. CDR3 DNA: TGCGCCAGCAGTGAGGGGAGAGGGGGGAACACTGAAGCTTTCTTT. It yields the protein CASSEGRGGNTEAFF.

The sample holds a few counts of this clone. This sequence joins TRBV27 and TRBJ2-7; 12 nucleotides align to TRBD2. The J segment lost 4 bases and the V segment lost 3 bases, leaving 7 bases of the junction unmatched. This CDR3 has 16 residues. CDR1 and CDR2 (germline): MNHEY, SMNVEV (reference sequence). The CDR3 loop reads CASSFRLAGGGYEQYF. DNA for the CDR3: TGTGCCAGCAGTTTTAGGCTAGCGGGAGGGGGATACGAGCAGTACTTC.

The rearrangement joins TRBV5-1 to TRBJ2-1, with TRBD1 matching over 7 bases. The CDR3 loop spans 12 amino acids. Trimming at V came to 4 bases and at J to 5 bases, leaving 0 bases not matched to a gene. Germline V gives CDR1 SGHRS, CDR2 YFSETQ. CDR3 residues: CASSQGDNEQFF. CDR3 coding DNA: TGCGCCAGCAGCCAGGGGGACAATGAGCAGTTCTTC.

The rearrangement joins TRBV7-9 to TRBJ2-2, with TRBD2 matching over 9 bases. The CDR3 sequence is 14 residues long. Germline V gives CDR1 SEHNR, CDR2 FQNEAQ (reference sequence). V was pared by 5 bases and J by 8 bases, with 6 bases of the junction left unmatched. CDR3 sequence: CASSAGGYQGELFF. CDR3 sequence (DNA): TGTGCCAGCAGCGCGGGGGGGTATCAAGGGGAGCTGTTTTTT.

The V call is TRBV4-3, the J call TRBJ2-7; a weak D match, TRBD2 (6 bases). V was shortened by 3 bases and J by 3 bases, with 12 bases between the two germline ends. The CDR3 is made up of 14 amino acids. Germline V lookup: CDR1 LGHNA, CDR2 YSLEER. CDR3 DNA sequence: TGCGCCAGCAGCCACCGGGACTGCGTCTACGAGCAGTACGTC. Residues: CASSHRDCVYEQYV.

This clone has only a few counts. This chain links TRBV7-8 with TRBJ1-5; D call uncertain. Germline CDR1 and CDR2: SGHVS and FQNEAQ. The CDR3 loop spans 15 amino acids. With 4 bases removed from V and 1 base from J, the gap between germline ends came to 11 bases. The CDR3 nucleotides are TGTGCCAGCAGCTCCGGCGCGGGGAGCAATCAGCCCCAGCATTTT. Translating gives CASSSGAGSNQPQHF. Variable domain in full (rest from reference TRBV7-8 and TRBJ1-5): GAGVSQSPRYKVAKRGQDVALRCDPISGHVSLFWYQQALGQGPEFLTYFQNEAQLDKSGLPSDRFFAERPEGSVSTLKIQRTQQEDSAVYLCASSSGAGSNQPQHFGDGTRLSIL.

The chain has TRBV5-1 and TRBJ2-3; 8 bases match TRBD1. Trimming at V came to 0 bases and at J to 4 bases, leaving 10 bases not matched to a gene. The CDR3 has 17 residues. Germline CDR1 is SGHRS and CDR2 is YFSETQ. This CDR3 reads CASSLAVGRGPADTQYF. CDR3 DNA sequence: TGCGCCAGCAGCTTGGCGGTGGGCAGGGGGCCGGCAGATACGCAGTATTTT.

The sample holds a few counts of this clone. The genes are TRBV19 and TRBJ2-1; 10 nucleotides match TRBD2. The trim removed 4 bases at V and 7 bases at J, leaving 7 bases unmatched. Germline values: CDR1 LNHDA, CDR2 SQIVND (reference sequence). This CDR3 has 15 residues. This CDR3 reads CASSKLAGAGNEQFF. The DNA of the CDR3 is TGTGCCAGTAGTAAGCTAGCGGGAGCCGGGAATGAGCAGTTCTTC.

The genes are TRBV27 and TRBJ2-3; 7 bases align to TRBD1. The CDR3 is made up of 15 amino acids. The germline CDR1 and CDR2 sequences are MNHEY and SMNVEV (reference sequence). V trimming: 6 bases; J trimming: 2 bases; junction bases outside the gene matches: 8. As DNA, the CDR3 is TGTGCCAGCAGCTTACGGGACAGCTCCACAGATACGCAGTATTTT. The encoded protein is CASSLRDSSTDTQYF.

The CDR3: CASEGGLADSSYNEQFF. The CDR3 DNA sequence: TGTGCCTCCGAGGGAGGGCTAGCGGATAGCTCCTACAATGAGCAGTTCTTC. V and J are TRBV7-9 and TRBJ2-1; 7 positions match TRBD2. V shed 11 bases, J shed 0 bases, and the junction held 16 bases outside the gene matches. The CDR3 loop spans 17 amino acids. CDR1 is SEHNR, CDR2 FQNEAQ, per germline (reference sequence). Full variable domain (rest looked up from reference TRBV7-9 and TRBJ2-1): DTGVSQNPRHKITKRGQNVTFRCDPISEHNRLYWYRQTLGQGPEFLTYFQNEAQLEKSRLLSDRFSAERPKGSFSTLEIQRTEQGDSAMYLCASEGGLADSSYNEQFFGPGTRLTVL.

CDR3 in DNA: TGTGCCTGGAGTACACAGGGGGAGCAGTATTTT. Protein product: CAWSTQGEQYF. The chain has TRBV30 and TRBJ2-3; 8 bases fit TRBD1. CDR1 and CDR2 (germline): GTSNPN, SVGIG (reference sequence). The ends lost 2 bases at V and 11 bases at J; junction bases unmatched: 3. This CDR3 region has 11 residues. Together with reference TRBV30 and TRBJ2-3, the CDR3 gives the full variable domain: SQTIHQWPATLVQPVGSPLSLECTVEGTSNPNLYWYRQAAGRGLQLLFYSVGIGQISSEVPQNLSASRPQDRQFILSSKKLLLSDSGFYLCAWSTQGEQYFGPGTRLTVL.

In its sample, this clone was seen a few times. This chain uses TRBV30 with TRBJ1-2; TRBD1 matches at 9 bases. J gave up 7 bases and V 0 bases, and 18 bases lay outside the gene matches. CDR3 length equals 18 residues. CDR1 is GTSNPN and CDR2 is SVGIG in the germline V gene (reference sequence). CDR3 sequence: CAWSVPRNPGQGMVGYTF. In DNA, the CDR3 is TGTGCCTGGAGTGTTCCCCGAAACCCGGGACAGGGAATGGTTGGCTACACCTTC.

The chain carries TRBV30 and TRBJ1-2; a weak D match, TRBD1 (5 bases). Germline V CDR1 and CDR2: GTSNPN, SVGIG (reference sequence). V gave up 2 bases and J gave up 4 bases, with 11 bases separating them. The CDR3 covers 13 residues. The CDR3 nucleotides are TGTGCCTGGAGTTTTACAGGTAGCTATGGCTACACCTTC. Its translation is CAWSFTGSYGYTF.

The rearrangement links TRBV5-1 to TRBJ1-2, with D unclear. V lost 4 bases and J lost 0, with 13 bases in between. Germline V CDR1 and CDR2: SGHRS, YFSETQ. This CDR3 comprises 15 residues. CDR3 amino acids: CASSPPLETNYGYTF. The CDR3 DNA is TGCGCCAGCAGCCCCCCTTTAGAGACTAACTATGGCTACACCTTC.

V is TRBV18 and J is TRBJ2-4; unclear D gene. The CDR3 is 14 amino acids. V lost 3 bases to trimming and J lost 6 bases, with 12 bases between them. Germline V gene lookup returns CDR1 KGHSH and CDR2 LQKENI. CDR3 sequence: CASSPWALGNIQYF. The CDR3 DNA sequence: TGTGCCAGCTCACCCTGGGCCCTGGGAAACATTCAGTACTTC.

This clone was detected a few times. The chain links TRBV18 to TRBJ1-1; D is uncertain. The CDR3 loop spans 13 amino acids. Germline-derived CDR1 and CDR2 are KGHSH and LQKENI. V dropped 2 bases and J dropped 3 bases, with 7 bases sitting between them. The DNA of the CDR3 is TGTGCCAGCTCACCAACAGCCGACACTGAAGCTTTCTTT. Amino acids: CASSPTADTEAFF.

This chain uses TRBV5-4 with TRBJ1-5, with TRBD1 matching 9 bases. J gave up 6 bases and V 3 bases, and 7 bases lay outside the gene matches. The CDR3 has 15 amino acids. Germline-derived CDR1 and CDR2 are SGHNT and YYREEE (reference sequence). CDR3 DNA sequence: TGTGCCAGCAGCTACCGGGACAGGGATGGTCAGCCCCAGCATTTT. It encodes CASSYRDRDGQPQHF.

The chain is built from TRBV18 and TRBJ2-7; 7 positions match TRBD1. CDR3 length equals 13 residues. Germline loops: CDR1 KGHSH, CDR2 LQKENI. V was pared by 8 bases and J by 2 bases, with 6 bases of the junction left unmatched. DNA of the CDR3: TGTGCCAGCGCGAGGGACAGAGCCTACGAGCAGTACGTC. Its translation: CASARDRAYEQYV.

This clone has only a few counts. This sequence joins TRBV11-2 and TRBJ2-3; no definite D call. CDR1 is SGHAT and CDR2 is FQNNGV in the germline V gene. The V gene lost 5 bases and the J gene lost 0 bases, with 3 bases spanning the gap. The length of the CDR3 is 12 residues. In nucleotides, the CDR3 is TGTGCCAGCAGCCAAAGCACAGATACGCAGTATTTT. Its translation: CASSQSTDTQYF. The whole variable domain, remainder taken from reference TRBV11-2 and TRBJ2-3, is EAGVAQSPRYKIIEKRQSVAFWCNPISGHATLYWYQQILGQGPKLLIQFQNNGVVDDSQLPKDRFSAERLKGVDSTLKIQPAKLEDSAVYLCASSQSTDTQYFGPGTRLTVL.

The V gene is TRBV6-6, the J gene TRBJ2-5, with D possibly matching TRBD1 (5 bases). Trimming removed 2 bases from V and 4 bases from J, with 11 bases in between. Germline V gives CDR1 MNHNY, CDR2 SVGAGI (reference sequence). The CDR3 loop spans 14 amino acids. The CDR3 nucleotides read TGTGCCAGCAGTTACCGTAGGGGTGGAGAGACCCAGTACTTC. This gives the protein CASSYRRGGETQYF.